This TCR beta chain was profiled in a study of blood T cell repertoires in COVID-19. Generated by immunoSEQ multiplex PCR, the TCRdb table keeps only in-frame clones and is missing some. The sample includes over 150,000 clones, roughly 80% of them seen just once. From germline, CDR1 is MDHEN and CDR2 SYDVKM. There are 15 residues in the CDR3. V gave up 3 bases and J gave up 1 base, with 10 bases separating them. The V and J genes are TRBV28 and TRBJ1-5; D gene unclear. The sequenced material came from PBMCs or T cells enriched from blood (not recorded which). This sequence originates from a man aged 35-49 years who had recovered from COVID-19. The chain's CDR3 is CASSFTVMSNQPQHF. The CDR3 nucleotides read TGTGCCAGCAGTTTTACAGTGATGAGCAATCAGCCCCAGCATTTT.